The 18 T cell receptor beta chains below all came from one sample that was sequenced in a study of blood T cell repertoires in COVID-19. Clones were sequenced by immunoSEQ multiplex PCR, and TCRdb holds only the in-frame ones, with some missing. The sample carries about 220,000 clones, about four fifths recorded once. Material for sequencing was PBMCs or T cells enriched from blood (not recorded which). The receptors shown here come from a woman in her sixties or seventies who had recovered from COVID-19.

The rearrangement links TRBV25-1 to TRBJ1-1; D is uncertain. CDR1 is MGHDK and CDR2 is SYGVNS in the germline V gene. The CDR3 runs 16 residues. The V end lost 8 bases, the J end lost 1 base, and 20 bases lay between the germline ends. CDR3 DNA: TGTGCCAGCTTGGGCCGTAGGGAGCGGAAGAACACTGAAGCTTTCTTT. It yields the protein CASLGRRERKNTEAFF.

V usage is TRBV9 and J usage is TRBJ2-7; 9 bases line up with TRBD2. There are 15 residues in the CDR3. The V gene's germline CDR1 is SGDLS and CDR2 YYNGEE. Germline trimming cut 4 bases from V and 5 bases from J; bases unmatched to any gene: 10. The CDR3 spells CASSRLTSGFNEQYF. The CDR3 DNA reads as TGTGCCAGCAGCCGTCTGACTAGCGGTTTTAACGAGCAGTACTTC.

The rearrangement links TRBV7-3 to TRBJ2-3, with D maybe TRBD1 (5 bases). Germline CDR1 is SGHTA and CDR2 is FQGTGA. The CDR3 length is 14 residues. Trimming pared 5 bases from V and 2 bases from J, leaving 11 bases between. The CDR3 coding sequence is TGTGCCAGCAGCCCGCAGGGTGACACAGATACGCAGTATTTT. This gives the protein CASSPQGDTDTQYF. Based on the CDR3 plus reference TRBV7-3 and TRBJ2-3, the full variable domain is GAGVSQTPSNKVTEKGKYVELRCDPISGHTALYWYRQSLGQGPEFLIYFQGTGAADDSGLPNDRFFAVRPEGSVSTLKIQRTERGDSAVYLCASSPQGDTDTQYFGPGTRLTVL.

The DNA of the CDR3 is TGTGCCAGCAGTTATAATGGGCGGGCGGGGTCAAGTACTGAAGCTTTCTTT. Protein: CASSYNGRAGSSTEAFF. This sequence joins TRBV6-2 or TRBV6-3 and TRBJ1-1; D remains unclear. V was shortened by 3 bases and J by 5 bases, with 22 bases between the two germline ends. Germline V gene data show CDR1 as MNHEY and CDR2 as SVGEGT. CDR3 length: 17 amino acids.

The chain joins TRBV27 to TRBJ2-7, with a tentative D call TRBD2 (7 bases). Germline V gives CDR1 MNHEY, CDR2 SMNVEV (reference sequence). Trimming left V 0 bases short and J 4 bases short, with 13 bases between. The CDR3 spans 15 residues. The CDR3 loop reads CASSLSAGAQYEQYF. In nucleotides, the CDR3 is TGTGCCAGCAGTTTATCCGCGGGGGCGCAATACGAGCAGTACTTC.

V and J are TRBV18 and TRBJ2-2, with D possibly TRBD2 on 5 matching bases. CDR3 length: 13 amino acids. Germline V lookup: CDR1 KGHSH, CDR2 LQKENI. Trimming shortened V by 3 bases and J by 7 bases, and 9 bases separated the two germline ends. The CDR3 DNA follows: TGTGCCAGCTCACCGGCTAGCCACGGGGAGCTGTTTTTT. Translating it yields CASSPASHGELFF.

This chain uses TRBV19 with TRBJ2-1; 12 bases are shared with TRBD2. V lost 5 bases, J lost 3 bases, and 5 bases stayed unmatched. CDR1 LNHDA and CDR2 SQIVND come from the germline V gene (reference sequence). The CDR3 covers 16 residues. The chain's CDR3 is CASSLTSGGGYNEQFF. The DNA of the CDR3 is TGTGCCAGTAGTCTGACTAGCGGGGGTGGCTACAATGAGCAGTTCTTC. Variable domain in full (rest from reference TRBV19 and TRBJ2-1): DGGITQSPKYLFRKEGQNVTLSCEQNLNHDAMYWYRQDPGQGLRLIYYSQIVNDFQKGDIAEGYSVSREKKESFPLTVTSAQKNPTAFYLCASSLTSGGGYNEQFFGPGTRLTVL.

This chain joins TRBV7-2 and TRBJ1-4; 7 bases align to TRBD1. From germline, CDR1 is SGHTA and CDR2 FQGNSA. The J segment lost 0 bases and the V segment lost 5 bases, leaving 3 bases of the junction unmatched. The CDR3 covers 15 residues. The CDR3 is CASSQGGATNEKLFF. The CDR3 DNA reads TGTGCCAGCAGCCAGGGGGGTGCAACTAATGAAAAACTGTTTTTT.

The gene calls are TRBV2 and TRBJ2-7; 7 bases are shared with TRBD2. Germline lookup yields CDR1 SNHLY and CDR2 FYNNEI. J was trimmed by 3 bases and V by 4 bases; bases with no gene match: 6. The CDR3 has 14 amino acids. The DNA of the CDR3 is TGTGCCAGCAGTGTAGGGCGCGGGGGCTACGAGCAGTACTTC. Its protein is CASSVGRGGYEQYF.

The V call is TRBV2, the J call TRBJ1-6; D is possibly TRBD1 (5 bases). The CDR3 is 13 amino acids. The germline V and J ends were trimmed by 7 bases and 9 bases, with 13 bases remaining between them. Germline CDR1 SNHLY, CDR2 FYNNEI. The CDR3 nucleotides read TGTGCCAGCACCCGGGGGGGTTCTTCACCCCTCCACTTT. Residues: CASTRGGSSPLHF.

The chain employs TRBV6-2 or TRBV6-3 and TRBJ1-1, with D perhaps TRBD1 (6 bases). Germline CDR1 is MNHEY and CDR2 is SVGEGT. The CDR3 has 16 residues. V was clipped by 4 bases and J by 1 base, with 16 bases between them. The CDR3 DNA reads TGTGCCAGCAGTTCCCACAGGGATGGTGGGAACACTGAAGCTTTCTTT. As protein: CASSSHRDGGNTEAFF.

This chain joins TRBV25-1 and TRBJ1-2; D remains unclear. Trimming took off 10 bases at V and 5 bases at J, with 17 bases between the two ends. CDR1 and CDR2 (germline): MGHDK, SYGVNS. CDR3 length equals 13 residues. Here the CDR3 DNA reads TGTGCCACCACAGATCCCAGTCTTTATGGCTACACCTTC. Its translation: CATTDPSLYGYTF.

The chain has TRBV25-1 and TRBJ2-5; possibly TRBD2 for D (6 bases). The CDR3 contains 13 residues. The V gene's germline CDR1 is MGHDK and CDR2 SYGVNS. Deletions cut 4 bases from V and 5 bases from J, with 11 bases between. CDR3 bases: TGTGCCAGCAGTGGGGACTTCTTGGAGACCCAGTACTTC. The encoded protein is CASSGDFLETQYF.

This chain links TRBV4-3 with TRBJ2-2; TRBD2 matches at 12 bases. Germline trimming cut 4 bases from V and 6 bases from J; bases unmatched to any gene: 9. Germline V gene lookup returns CDR1 LGHNA and CDR2 YSLEER. CDR3 length: 17 amino acids. In DNA, the CDR3 is TGCGCCAGCAGCCGGGTAACTAGCGGGGGGACCCCCGGGGAGCTGTTTTTT. Its protein is CASSRVTSGGTPGELFF.

This clone was seen just once. This rearrangement joins TRBV11-2 to TRBJ2-1; 8 bases match TRBD1. Germline CDR1 and CDR2: SGHAT and FQNNGV. V lost 6 bases and J lost 10; bases outside the gene matches: 17. The CDR3 contains 16 residues. The CDR3 reads CASSSTSGTGPMEQFF. As DNA, the CDR3 is TGTGCCAGCAGTTCCACCTCGGGGACAGGACCCATGGAGCAGTTCTTC.

The chain is built from TRBV9 and TRBJ2-2, with TRBD1 identical over 10 bases. Unmatched junction bases numbered 9, after V lost 4 bases and J lost 6 bases. The CDR3 contains 16 residues. The germline CDR1 and CDR2 sequences are SGDLS and YYNGEE. CDR3 bases: TGTGCCAGCAGCTCCCGACAGGGGGCGCTTGCCGGGGAGCTGTTTTTT. Protein sequence: CASSSRQGALAGELFF.

The genes are TRBV3-1 (or the pseudogene TRBV3-2) and TRBJ2-1; TRBD2 aligns across 10 bases. The V segment lost 3 bases and the J segment 0 bases; nucleotides outside the gene matches: 8. In germline, CDR1 is LGHDT, CDR2 YNNKEL (reference sequence). CDR3 length: 18 residues. The DNA for the CDR3 is TGTGCCAGCAGCCATCTAGCGGGGGCCCTGAGCTCCTACAATGAGCAGTTCTTC. The encoded protein is CASSHLAGALSSYNEQFF.

The gene calls are TRBV7-9 and TRBJ1-2; D perhaps matches TRBD1 (5 bases). CDR3 length: 17 residues. Germline CDR1 SEHNR, CDR2 FQNEAQ (reference sequence). Trimming removed 6 bases from V and 4 bases from J, with 24 bases in between. CDR3 DNA sequence: TGTGCCAGCAGTCTAGGAGGGGTGGCCGAAGGCGGCTATGGCTACACCTTC. Translating gives CASSLGGVAEGGYGYTF.